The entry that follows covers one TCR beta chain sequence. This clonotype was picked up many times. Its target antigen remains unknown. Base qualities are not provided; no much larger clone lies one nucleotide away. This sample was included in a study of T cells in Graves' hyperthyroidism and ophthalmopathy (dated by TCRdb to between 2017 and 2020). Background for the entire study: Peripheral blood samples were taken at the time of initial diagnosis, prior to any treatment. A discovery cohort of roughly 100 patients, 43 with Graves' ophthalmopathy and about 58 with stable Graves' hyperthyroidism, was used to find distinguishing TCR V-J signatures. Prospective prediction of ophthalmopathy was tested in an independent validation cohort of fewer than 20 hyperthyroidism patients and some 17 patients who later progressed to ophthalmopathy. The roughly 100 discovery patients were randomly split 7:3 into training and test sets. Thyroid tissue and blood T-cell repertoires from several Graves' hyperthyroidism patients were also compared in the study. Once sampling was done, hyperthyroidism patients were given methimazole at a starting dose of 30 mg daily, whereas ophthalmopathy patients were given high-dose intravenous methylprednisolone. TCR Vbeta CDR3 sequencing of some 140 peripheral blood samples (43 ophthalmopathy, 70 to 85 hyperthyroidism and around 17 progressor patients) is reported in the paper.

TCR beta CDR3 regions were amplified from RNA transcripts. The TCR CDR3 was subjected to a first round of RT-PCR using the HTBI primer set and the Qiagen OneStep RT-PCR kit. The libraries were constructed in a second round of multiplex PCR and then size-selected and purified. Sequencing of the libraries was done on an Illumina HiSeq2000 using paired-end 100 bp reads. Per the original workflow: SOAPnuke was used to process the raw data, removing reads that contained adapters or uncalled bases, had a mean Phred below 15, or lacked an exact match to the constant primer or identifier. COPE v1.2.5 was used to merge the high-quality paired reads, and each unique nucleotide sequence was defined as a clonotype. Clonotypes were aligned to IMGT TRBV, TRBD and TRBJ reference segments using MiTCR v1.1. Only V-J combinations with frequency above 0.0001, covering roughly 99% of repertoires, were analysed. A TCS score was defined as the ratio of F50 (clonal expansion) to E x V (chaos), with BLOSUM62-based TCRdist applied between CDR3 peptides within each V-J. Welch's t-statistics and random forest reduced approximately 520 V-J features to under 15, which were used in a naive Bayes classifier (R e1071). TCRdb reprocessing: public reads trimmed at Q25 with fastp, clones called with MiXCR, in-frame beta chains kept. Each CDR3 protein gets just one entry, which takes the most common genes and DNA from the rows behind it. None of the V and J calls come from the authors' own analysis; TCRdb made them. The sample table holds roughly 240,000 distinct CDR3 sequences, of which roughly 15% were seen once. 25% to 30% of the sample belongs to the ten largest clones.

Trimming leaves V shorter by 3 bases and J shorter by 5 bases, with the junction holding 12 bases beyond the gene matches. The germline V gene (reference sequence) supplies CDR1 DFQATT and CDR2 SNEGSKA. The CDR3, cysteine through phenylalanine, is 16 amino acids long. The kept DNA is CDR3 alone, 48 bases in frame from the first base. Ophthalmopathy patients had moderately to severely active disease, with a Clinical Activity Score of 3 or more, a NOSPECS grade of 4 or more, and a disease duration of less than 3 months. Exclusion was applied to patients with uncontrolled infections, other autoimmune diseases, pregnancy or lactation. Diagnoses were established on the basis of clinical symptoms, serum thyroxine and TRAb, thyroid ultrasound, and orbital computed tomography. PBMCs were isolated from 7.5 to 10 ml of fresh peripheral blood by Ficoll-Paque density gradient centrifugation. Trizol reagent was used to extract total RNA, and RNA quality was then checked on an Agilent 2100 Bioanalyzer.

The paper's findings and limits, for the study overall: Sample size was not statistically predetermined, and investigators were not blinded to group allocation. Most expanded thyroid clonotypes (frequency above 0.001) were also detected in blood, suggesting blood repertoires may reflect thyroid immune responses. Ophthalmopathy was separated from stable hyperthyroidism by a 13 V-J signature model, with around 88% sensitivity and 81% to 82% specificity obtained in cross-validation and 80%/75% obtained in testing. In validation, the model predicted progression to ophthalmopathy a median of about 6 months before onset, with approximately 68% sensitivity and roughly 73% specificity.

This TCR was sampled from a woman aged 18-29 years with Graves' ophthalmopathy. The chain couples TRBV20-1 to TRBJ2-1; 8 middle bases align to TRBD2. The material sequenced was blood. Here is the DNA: TGCAGTGCTAGTTACAAACCGGGACTAGGTGACAATGAGCAGTTCTTC. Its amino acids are CSASYKPGLGDNEQFF.